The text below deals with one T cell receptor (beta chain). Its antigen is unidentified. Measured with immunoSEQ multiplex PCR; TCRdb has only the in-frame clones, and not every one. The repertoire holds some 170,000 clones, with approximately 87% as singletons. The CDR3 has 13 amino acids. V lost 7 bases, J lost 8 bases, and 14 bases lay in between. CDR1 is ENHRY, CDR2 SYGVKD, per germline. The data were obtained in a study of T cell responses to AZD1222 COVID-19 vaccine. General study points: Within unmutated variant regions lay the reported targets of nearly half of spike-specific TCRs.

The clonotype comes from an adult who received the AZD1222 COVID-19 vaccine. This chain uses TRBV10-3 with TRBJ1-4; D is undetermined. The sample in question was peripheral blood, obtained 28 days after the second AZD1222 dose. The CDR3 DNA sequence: TGTGCCATCACAGAGGGCGTAGGGGAAAAACTGTTTTTT. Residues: CAITEGVGEKLFF.